The clone carrying this T cell receptor beta chain was seen only a few times. The antigen is undetermined. Employing constant-segment primers, 5'RACE generated TCR alpha and TCR beta cDNA libraries bearing sample barcodes and UMIs. TCRdb fed the 5' RACE reads into MiXCR, producing one record per CDR3 protein. Among about 250,000 distinct CDR3 sequences listed, about a sixth were seen once. The data stem from a study of T-cell memory formation after mild COVID-19. General study results and limits: Clones that contracted clustered mainly in CM and EM if CD4+ and in EMRA if CD8+.

This sequence was found in a young man who had mild COVID-19 (a few samples of this study predate the infection). Cell type and time point are not known. Sequencing was performed on PBMCs or a T cell subset sorted from them (not recorded which).

Here the CDR3 DNA reads TGTGCCAGCAGCTTCAGCCAGGGGGTCGAGCAGTACGTC. Its protein is CASSFSQGVEQYV. This chain connects TRBV7-8 to TRBJ2-7; 7 nucleotides match TRBD1. CDR1 is SGHVS and CDR2 is FQNEAQ in the germline V gene. This CDR3 region has 13 residues. After removal of 3 bases from V and 6 bases from J, the junction contained 5 bases not matched to a gene.